This T cell receptor beta chain derives from a study of glioma-infiltrating T cells after dendritic cell vaccination. The repertoire was sequenced with immunoSEQ multiplex PCR; TCRdb's copy has only in-frame clones and lacks some. The top ten clones hold roughly 3.2% of a sample with roughly 82,000 clones, roughly 89% of them seen once. Before vaccination, two weeks after the third vaccination, and at progression, PBMC were collected. This clonotype was sampled from a human donor with glioblastoma. The sequencing here drew on blood, taken before dendritic cell vaccination.

The CDR3 region is CASSRLRDQPQHF. CDR3 sequence (DNA): TGTGCCAGCTCCCGGCTCAGGGATCAGCCCCAGCATTTT. This chain joins TRBV18 and TRBJ1-5; possibly TRBD1 for D (5 bases). Germline loops: CDR1 KGHSH, CDR2 LQKENI. V dropped 6 bases and J dropped 5 bases, with 11 bases sitting between them. The CDR3 loop spans 13 amino acids. The full variable domain, in which reference TRBV18 and TRBJ1-5 provide the parts outside the CDR3, is NAGVMQNPRHLVRRRGQEARLRCSPMKGHSHVYWYRQLPEEGLKFMVYLQKENIIDESGMPKERFSAEFPKEGPSILRIQQVVRGDSAAYFCASSRLRDQPQHFGDGTRLSIL.